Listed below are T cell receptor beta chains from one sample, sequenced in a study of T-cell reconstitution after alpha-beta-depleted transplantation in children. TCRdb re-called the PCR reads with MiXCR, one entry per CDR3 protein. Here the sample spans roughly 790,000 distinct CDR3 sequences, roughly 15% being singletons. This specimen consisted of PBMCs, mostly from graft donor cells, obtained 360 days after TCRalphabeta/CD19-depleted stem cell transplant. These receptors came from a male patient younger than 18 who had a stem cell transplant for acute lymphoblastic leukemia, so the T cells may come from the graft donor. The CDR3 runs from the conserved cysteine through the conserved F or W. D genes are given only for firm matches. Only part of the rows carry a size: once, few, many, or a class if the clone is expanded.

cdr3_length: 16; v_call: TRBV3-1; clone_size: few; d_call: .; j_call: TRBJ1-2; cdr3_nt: TGTGCCAGCAGCCCGGGACGGGGGAGAACTAACTATGGCTACACCTTC; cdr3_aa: CASSPGRGRTNYGYTF
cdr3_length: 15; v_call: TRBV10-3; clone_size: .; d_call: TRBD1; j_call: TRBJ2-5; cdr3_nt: TGTGCCATCAGTGAGCCCACAGGGGCGCGGGAGACCCAGTACTTC; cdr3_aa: CAISEPTGARETQYF
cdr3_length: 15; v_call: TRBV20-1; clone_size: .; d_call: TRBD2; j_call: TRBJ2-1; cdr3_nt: TGCAGTGCTAGGGTGCGGCTAGCGGGAGGGGGTGAGCAGTTCTTC; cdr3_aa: CSARVRLAGGGEQFF
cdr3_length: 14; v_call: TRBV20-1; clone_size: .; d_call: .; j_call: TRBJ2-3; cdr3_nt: TGCAGTGCTAGAAAAGACCATTTCACAGATACGCAGTATTTT; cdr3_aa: CSARKDHFTDTQYF
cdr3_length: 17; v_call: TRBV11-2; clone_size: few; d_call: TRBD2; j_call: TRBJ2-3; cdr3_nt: TGTGCCAGCAGCTTGGAGGGACTAGCGGGATGGTCAGATACGCAGTATTTT; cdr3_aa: CASSLEGLAGWSDTQYF
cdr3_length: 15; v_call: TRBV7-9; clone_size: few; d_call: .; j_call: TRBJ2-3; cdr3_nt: TGTGCCAGCAGACCCCCGGGGCGGAACACAGATACGCAGTATTTT; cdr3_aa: CASRPPGRNTDTQYF
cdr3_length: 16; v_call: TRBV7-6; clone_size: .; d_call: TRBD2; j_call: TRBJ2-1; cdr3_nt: TGTGCCAGCAGCTCCCCGTTAGCGGGAGAGTACAATGAGCAGTTCTTC; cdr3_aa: CASSSPLAGEYNEQFF
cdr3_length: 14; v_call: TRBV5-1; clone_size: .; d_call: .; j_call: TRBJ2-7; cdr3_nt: TGCGCCAGCAGCCCCCCCGGCTCGGCCTACGAGCAGTACTTC; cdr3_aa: CASSPPGSAYEQYF
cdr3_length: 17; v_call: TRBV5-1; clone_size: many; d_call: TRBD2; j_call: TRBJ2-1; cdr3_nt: TGCGCCAGCAGCTTGGCCGGGAGGCGAAGCTCCTACAATGAGCAGTTCTTC; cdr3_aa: CASSLAGRRSSYNEQFF
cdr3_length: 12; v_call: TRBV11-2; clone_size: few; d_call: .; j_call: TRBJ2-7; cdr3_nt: TGTGCCAGCAGCTTGCACTCCTTTGAGCAGTACTTC; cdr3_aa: CASSLHSFEQYF
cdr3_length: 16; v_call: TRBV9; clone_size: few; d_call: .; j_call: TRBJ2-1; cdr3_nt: TGTGCCAGCAGCGTAGGTCTCGGGAGCTCCTACAATGAGCAGTTCTTC; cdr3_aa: CASSVGLGSSYNEQFF
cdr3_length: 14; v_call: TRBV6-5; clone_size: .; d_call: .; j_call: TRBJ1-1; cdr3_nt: TGTGCCAGCAGTTCCAGGGGAACGGGTACTGAAGCTTTCTTT; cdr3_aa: CASSSRGTGTEAFF
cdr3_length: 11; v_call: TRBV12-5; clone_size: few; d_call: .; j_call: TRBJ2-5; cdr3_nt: TGTGCTAGTGGTTTGATGGAGACCCAGTACTTC; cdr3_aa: CASGLMETQYF
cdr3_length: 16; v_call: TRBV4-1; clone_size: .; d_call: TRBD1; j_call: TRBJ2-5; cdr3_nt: TGCGCCAGCAGCCAAGTTTGGGACAGGGGGCAGGAGACCCAGTACTTC; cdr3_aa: CASSQVWDRGQETQYF
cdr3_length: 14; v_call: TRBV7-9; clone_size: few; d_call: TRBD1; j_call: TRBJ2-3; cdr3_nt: TGTGCCAGCAGCTCGGGGACAGGCAGAGATACGCAGTATTTT; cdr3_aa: CASSSGTGRDTQYF
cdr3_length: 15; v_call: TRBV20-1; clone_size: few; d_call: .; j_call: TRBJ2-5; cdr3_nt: TGCAGTGCTAGAGACCTTCTCGGGAGTGGGGAGACCCAGTACTTC; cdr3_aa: CSARDLLGSGETQYF
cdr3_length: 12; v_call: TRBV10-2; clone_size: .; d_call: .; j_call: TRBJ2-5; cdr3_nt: TGCGCCAGCAACGAAAGGGGAGAGACCCAGTACTTC; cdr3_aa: CASNERGETQYF
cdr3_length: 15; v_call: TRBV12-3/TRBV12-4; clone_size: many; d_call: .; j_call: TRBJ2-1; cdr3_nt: TGTGCCAGCAGTCCGACGGACGGAGTCGGCAATGAGCAGTTCTTC; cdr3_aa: CASSPTDGVGNEQFF
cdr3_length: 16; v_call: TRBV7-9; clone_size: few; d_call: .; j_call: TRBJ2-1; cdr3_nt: TGTGCCAGCAGCTTAGGAGGGGCCACTAGGTACAATGAGCAGTTCTTC; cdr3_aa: CASSLGGATRYNEQFF
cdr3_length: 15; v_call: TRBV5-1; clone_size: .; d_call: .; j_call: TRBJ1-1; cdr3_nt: TGCGCCAGCAGCTTGGGATATGATATGAACACTGAAGCTTTCTTT; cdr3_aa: CASSLGYDMNTEAFF
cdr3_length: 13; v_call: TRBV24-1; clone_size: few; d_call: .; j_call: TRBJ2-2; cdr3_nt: TGTGCCACGTCGGACGGGGCCACCGGGGAGCTGTTTTTT; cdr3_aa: CATSDGATGELFF
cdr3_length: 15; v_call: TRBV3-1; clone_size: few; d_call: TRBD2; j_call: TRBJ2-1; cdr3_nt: TGTGCCAGCAGCCACCGCGGGAGTTACCGGAATGAGCAGTTCTTC; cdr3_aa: CASSHRGSYRNEQFF
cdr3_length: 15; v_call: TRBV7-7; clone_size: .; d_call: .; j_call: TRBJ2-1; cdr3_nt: TGTGCCAGCAGCTGGGGGGACGCTTCCTACAATGAGCAGTTCTTC; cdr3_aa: CASSWGDASYNEQFF
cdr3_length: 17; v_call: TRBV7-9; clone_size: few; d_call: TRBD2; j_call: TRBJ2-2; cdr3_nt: TGTGCCAGCAGCCAGAAACGCCTAGCGGGAGTGACCGGGGAGCTGTTTTTT; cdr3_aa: CASSQKRLAGVTGELFF
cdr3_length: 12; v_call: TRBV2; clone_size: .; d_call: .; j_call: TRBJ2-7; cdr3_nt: TGTGCCAGCATTATTCAGCGACCCGAGCAGTACTTC; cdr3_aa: CASIIQRPEQYF
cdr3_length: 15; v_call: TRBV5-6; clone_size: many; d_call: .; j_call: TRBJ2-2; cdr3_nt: TGTGCCAGCAGCTTTTACGTGGGAGGAGACGGGGAGCTGTTTTTT; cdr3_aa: CASSFYVGGDGELFF
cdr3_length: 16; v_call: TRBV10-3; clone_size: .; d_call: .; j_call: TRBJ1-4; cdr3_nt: TGTGCCATCAGTGAGTCGAAGGCCACAGGGCGGGAAAAACTGTTTTTT; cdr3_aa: CAISESKATGREKLFF
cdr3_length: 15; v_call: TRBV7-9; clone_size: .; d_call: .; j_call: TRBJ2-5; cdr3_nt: TGTGCCAGCAGCTTAGCAGCGGACAGAAAAGAGACCCAGTACTTC; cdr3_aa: CASSLAADRKETQYF
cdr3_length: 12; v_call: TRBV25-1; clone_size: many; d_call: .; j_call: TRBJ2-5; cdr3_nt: TGTGCCAGCAGTGAGGAGGATGAGACCCAGTACTTC; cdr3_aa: CASSEEDETQYF
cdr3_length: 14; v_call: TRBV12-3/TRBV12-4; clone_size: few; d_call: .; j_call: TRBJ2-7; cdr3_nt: TGTGCCAGCAGTTTCGCAGGGGATGGATACGAGCAGTACTTC; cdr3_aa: CASSFAGDGYEQYF
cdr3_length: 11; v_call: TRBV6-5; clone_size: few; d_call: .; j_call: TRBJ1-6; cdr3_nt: TGTGCCAGTGGGGGGGTAACACCCCTCCACTTT; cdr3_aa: CASGGVTPLHF
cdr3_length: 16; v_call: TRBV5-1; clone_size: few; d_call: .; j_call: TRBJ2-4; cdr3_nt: TGCGCCAGCAGGAACAGCACGTACCTAGCCAAAAACATTCAGTACTTC; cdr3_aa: CASRNSTYLAKNIQYF
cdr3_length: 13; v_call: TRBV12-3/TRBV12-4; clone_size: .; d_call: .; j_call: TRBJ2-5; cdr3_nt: TGTGCCAGCAGTTTGGAATTACCAGAGACCCAGTACTTC; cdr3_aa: CASSLELPETQYF
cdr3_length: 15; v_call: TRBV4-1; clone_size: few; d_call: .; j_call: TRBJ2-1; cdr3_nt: TGCGCCAGCAGCCAAGATCTAGGGCTCACGAATGAGCAGTTCTTC; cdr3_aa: CASSQDLGLTNEQFF
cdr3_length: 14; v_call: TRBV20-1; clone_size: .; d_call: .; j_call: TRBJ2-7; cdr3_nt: TGCAGTGCTAGAGATCTCGGGGACCAATACGAGCAGTACTTC; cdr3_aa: CSARDLGDQYEQYF
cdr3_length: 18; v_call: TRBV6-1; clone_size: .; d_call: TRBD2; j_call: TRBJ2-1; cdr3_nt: TGTGCCAGCAGTGAAAAGGCTTTGGCGGGAGTAGGCTACAATGAGCAGTTCTTC; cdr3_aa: CASSEKALAGVGYNEQFF
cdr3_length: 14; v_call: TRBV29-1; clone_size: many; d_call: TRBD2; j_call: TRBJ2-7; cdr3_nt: TGCAGCGTTGAATCCGCGGGGAGGGCCTACGAGCAGTACTTC; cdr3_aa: CSVESAGRAYEQYF
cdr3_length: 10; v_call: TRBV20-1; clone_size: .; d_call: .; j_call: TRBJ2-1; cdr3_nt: TGCAGTGCTATCGAAAATGAGCAGTTCTTC; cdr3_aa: CSAIENEQFF
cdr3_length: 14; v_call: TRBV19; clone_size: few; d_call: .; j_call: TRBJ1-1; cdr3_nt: TGTGCCAGTAGTATGGGGGGTATCACCACTGAAGCTTTCTTT; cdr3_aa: CASSMGGITTEAFF
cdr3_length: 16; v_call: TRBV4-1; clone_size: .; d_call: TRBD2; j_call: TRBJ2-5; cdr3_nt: TGCGCCAGCAGCCAACTGAGCGGGAGCTCGAGAGAGACCCAGTACTTC; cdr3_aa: CASSQLSGSSRETQYF
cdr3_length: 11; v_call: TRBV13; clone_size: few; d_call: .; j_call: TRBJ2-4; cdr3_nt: TGTGCCAGCAGCAACTGGACGGATCCATACTTC; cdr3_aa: CASSNWTDPYF
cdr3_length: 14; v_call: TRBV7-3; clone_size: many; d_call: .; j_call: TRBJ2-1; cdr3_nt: TGTGCCAGCAGCTTAACGGTAACTAGCAATGAGCAGTTCTTC; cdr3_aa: CASSLTVTSNEQFF